This T cell receptor (beta chain) was sequenced during a study of T cell repertoires in cytomegalovirus infection (dated by TCRdb to about 2019). Background on the whole study: Alongside well-studied HLA-B-restricted epitopes, the peptide stimulations were aimed at recently identified HLA-C-restricted CMV epitopes, whose presentation resists viral immunomodulation. Because public TCR beta signatures pointed to carriage of CMV infection together with the matching HLA type, the HLA type of each donor mattered for the analysis. The paper as a whole reports these results and caveats: In both this cohort and an independent roughly 350-donor cohort, the cumulative frequency of public TCR beta family members distinguished carriers of CMV infection plus the relevant HLA type. The ex vivo response was dominated by HLA-C-restricted CMV-specific TCR beta clonotypes, which also provided the single most frequent clonotype in two of eight donors.

Sequenced on an Illumina HiSeq 1500. TCRdb ran its own pipeline on the public reads, namely fastp trimming at Q25 and MiXCR clone calling, and kept in-frame beta chains. Rows with one shared CDR3 protein collapse into an entry with the most common genes and DNA. This sample is represented by approximately 350,000 distinct CDR3 sequences; about 32% of them were singletons. The ten largest account for roughly 13% of the sample. A note on this clonotype: Its antigen is currently not known. Base qualities are missing; no much larger clone stands one base away.

There are 17 amino acids in the CDR3, from cysteine to phenylalanine inclusive. Just the 51-base CDR3 DNA is kept, in frame starting at base 1. V trim: 5 bases; J trim: 3 bases; unmatched bases: 12. Based on the germline V gene, the CDR1 and CDR2 sequences are MDHEN and SYDVKM. The treatment or condition label here, explained by the study, means: in vitro stimulation with specific CMV peptide epitopes to enrich CMV-specific T cells. The V and J genes are TRBV28 and TRBJ2-1; 8 of the junction bases match TRBD2. The sequence was collected from a human donor in good health (CMV status not recorded). Some clones in this sample may be carry-over from other donors' samples. Material: cultured PBMCs, obtained from culture after CMV antigen stimulation. For the CDR3, the sequence is CASSSTPGTRLYNEQFF. The DNA sequence follows: TGTGCCAGCAGTAGCACTCCGGGGACTAGGCTCTACAATGAGCAGTTCTTC.